The 24 T cell receptor beta chains reported below all come from one sample, sequenced in a study of blood T cell repertoires in COVID-19. Repertoires were generated with immunoSEQ multiplex PCR, while TCRdb's copy carries only in-frame clones and drops some. This table holds around 330,000 clones, approximately 90% found once. The specimen was peripheral blood. Source of these receptors: a woman in her forties or fifties with active or convalescent COVID-19.

J is TRBJ2-4 and V is TRBV6-5; TRBD1 matches at 7 bases. This CDR3 spans 15 amino acids. Germline assignment: CDR1 MNHEY and CDR2 SVGAGI. Trimming at V came to 5 bases and at J to 1 base, leaving 5 bases not matched to a gene. As DNA, the CDR3 is TGTGCCAGCAGTCCGAAGGACAGGGCCAAAAACATTCAGTACTTC. Residues: CASSPKDRAKNIQYF.

The chain employs TRBV5-1 and TRBJ2-7, with a possible D match to TRBD1 (6 bases). V was trimmed by 2 bases and J by 13 bases, leaving 13 bases between them. Germline lookup yields CDR1 SGHRS and CDR2 YFSETQ. The CDR3 is 11 amino acids. For the CDR3, the DNA is TGCGCCAGCAGCTTTTTACAGGGACCTTACTTC. Protein sequence: CASSFLQGPYF.

The chain recombines TRBV5-4 with TRBJ1-3; D remains ambiguous. CDR1 SGHNT and CDR2 YYREEE come from the germline V gene (reference sequence). Trimming left V 4 bases short and J 0 bases short, with 17 bases between. This CDR3 has 17 amino acids. Here the CDR3 reads CASSPPPGQASGNTIYF. DNA for the CDR3: TGTGCCAGCAGCCCCCCCCCTGGGCAGGCCTCTGGAAACACCATATATTTT.

V and J are TRBV14 and TRBJ2-3, with D tentatively TRBD2 (5 bases). CDR1 is SGHDN, CDR2 FVKESK, per germline. The CDR3 is made up of 13 amino acids. Between the trimmed V and J ends, which lost 1 base and 9 bases, there was a span of 11 bases. CDR3 DNA: TGTGCCAGCAGCCAAGTAAATAGCGAGACGCAGTATTTT. Translating gives CASSQVNSETQYF.

The J gene is TRBJ2-2, the V gene TRBV18, with 12 bases aligning to TRBD2. This CDR3 contains 17 residues. V trimming: 3 bases; J trimming: 2 bases; junction bases outside the gene matches: 4. Germline CDR1 KGHSH, CDR2 LQKENI. This chain's CDR3 is CASSPRGLAGNTGELFF. The CDR3 coding sequence is TGTGCCAGCTCACCCCGCGGACTAGCGGGAAACACCGGGGAGCTGTTTTTT.

V is TRBV14 and J is TRBJ2-2; 10 nucleotides match TRBD2. After removal of 4 bases from V and 5 bases from J, the junction contained 10 bases not matched to a gene. The CDR3 loop spans 17 amino acids. Germline lookup yields CDR1 SGHDN and CDR2 FVKESK. CDR3 region: CASSPLAGGDYTGELFF. The CDR3, as DNA: TGTGCCAGCAGCCCATTAGCGGGGGGCGATTATACCGGGGAGCTGTTTTTT.

This clone has more than one count but fewer than ten. This chain uses TRBV30 with TRBJ1-1; D is unresolved. CDR1 and CDR2 (germline): GTSNPN, SVGIG (reference sequence). This CDR3 is 12 amino acids long. Trimming took 3 bases from V and 1 from J, leaving 6 bases between them. The CDR3 nucleotides are TGTGCCTGGAGGGCCAGGAACACTGAAGCTTTCTTT. It codes for CAWRARNTEAFF. Full variable domain (rest looked up from reference TRBV30 and TRBJ1-1): SQTIHQWPATLVQPVGSPLSLECTVEGTSNPNLYWYRQAAGRGLQLLFYSVGIGQISSEVPQNLSASRPQDRQFILSSKKLLLSDSGFYLCAWRARNTEAFFGQGTRLTVV.

The table lists this clone with a count of one. The J gene is TRBJ2-7, the V gene TRBV4-2, with 8 bases fitting TRBD1. Germline loops: CDR1 LGHNA, CDR2 YNFKEQ. This CDR3 comprises 17 residues. V gave up 1 base and J gave up 2 bases; unmatched junction bases: 10. CDR3 amino acids: CASSQVKHRGVPYEQYF. The CDR3 nucleotides are TGTGCCAGCAGCCAAGTGAAGCACAGGGGGGTACCCTACGAGCAGTACTTC.

CDR3 in amino acids: CSVSTGSSYEQYF. The CDR3 DNA sequence: TGCAGCGTATCAACAGGGTCCTCCTACGAGCAGTACTTC. The chain combines TRBV29-1 with TRBJ2-7; possible D gene TRBD1, 6 bases. CDR1 is SQVTM and CDR2 is ANQGSEA in the germline V gene. V was trimmed by 6 bases and J by 0 bases, leaving 12 bases between them. The CDR3 extends over 13 amino acids.

The V and J genes are TRBV10-1 and TRBJ2-6; 7 nucleotides match TRBD1. Germline trimming cut 10 bases from V and 1 base from J; bases unmatched to any gene: 10. CDR3 length equals 16 residues. Germline V lookup: CDR1 WNHNN, CDR2 SYGVQD (reference sequence). The CDR3 nucleotides read TGCGCCACCCAGACAGGGAGACGATCTGGGGCCAACGTCCTGACTTTC. It yields the protein CATQTGRRSGANVLTF.

The table lists this clone with a few counts. The J gene is TRBJ1-6, the V gene TRBV3-1 (or the pseudogene TRBV3-2); 7 nucleotides agree with TRBD1. The CDR3 runs 15 residues. Germline CDR1 is LGHDT and CDR2 is YNNKEL (reference sequence). V trimming: 3 bases; J trimming: 5 bases; junction bases outside the gene matches: 4. This chain's CDR3 is CASSHSDRDNSPLHF. CDR3 DNA sequence: TGTGCCAGCAGCCACTCAGACAGGGATAATTCACCCCTCCACTTT.

This clone has only one observation. The chain combines TRBV29-1 with TRBJ2-3, with unresolved D. CDR1 SQVTM and CDR2 ANQGSEA come from the germline V gene. The CDR3 is made up of 12 amino acids. V lost 2 bases, J lost 3 bases, and 6 bases lay in between. The CDR3 reads CSVEPLTDTQYF. As DNA, the CDR3 is TGCAGCGTTGAACCTCTAACAGATACGCAGTATTTT.

The chain uses TRBV5-1 and TRBJ2-1; D gene uncertain. Germline values: CDR1 SGHRS, CDR2 YFSETQ. This CDR3 is built from 12 residues. V dropped 4 bases and J dropped 2 bases, with 4 bases sitting between them. This CDR3 reads CASSITYNEQFF. CDR3 DNA: TGCGCCAGCAGCATCACCTACAATGAGCAGTTCTTC.

The gene calls are TRBV29-1 and TRBJ1-5; possible D gene TRBD1, 5 bases. In germline, CDR1 is SQVTM, CDR2 ANQGSEA. This CDR3 spans 16 amino acids. Trimming stripped 2 bases from V and 4 bases from J, with 18 bases between. The CDR3 region has the DNA TGCAGCGTTGAATTCGCAGGGCCCATGCGGAATCAGCCCCAGCATTTT. As protein: CSVEFAGPMRNQPQHF. The whole variable domain, filled in from reference TRBV29-1 and TRBJ1-5, reads SAVISQKPSRDICQRGTSLTIQCQVDSQVTMMFWYRQQPGQSLTLIATANQGSEATYESGFVIDKFPISRPNLTFSTLTVSNMSPEDSSIYLCSVEFAGPMRNQPQHFGDGTRLSIL.

The chain uses TRBV20-1 and TRBJ2-7, with TRBD2 matching 14 bases. The CDR3 is 17 amino acids. Germline trimming cut 3 bases from V and 5 bases from J; bases unmatched to any gene: 12. Germline V lookup: CDR1 DFQATT, CDR2 SNEGSKA (reference sequence). The CDR3 bases are TGCAGTGCTAGTGCACTTTGGACTAGCGGGAGGAGCCACGAGCAGTACTTC. Residues: CSASALWTSGRSHEQYF.

The chain recombines TRBV6-5 with TRBJ1-6; D uncertain. V lost 6 bases and J lost 5, with 14 bases in between. The CDR3 contains 15 residues. CDR1 and CDR2 (germline): MNHEY, SVGAGI. As DNA, the CDR3 is TGTGCCAGCAGCCGGACCGCGGGCCATAATTCACCCCTCCACTTT. It codes for CASSRTAGHNSPLHF.

The chain couples TRBV9 to TRBJ1-1; D perhaps matches TRBD1 (6 bases). Trimming pared 0 bases from V and 0 bases from J, leaving 18 bases between. CDR3 length equals 18 residues. Germline CDR1 reads SGDLS; CDR2 reads YYNGEE. The CDR3 DNA reads TGTGCCAGCAGCGTAGAGGTAGGGTCAGGGACATTGAACACTGAAGCTTTCTTT. This codes for CASSVEVGSGTLNTEAFF.

This sequence joins TRBV15 and TRBJ1-6, with no clear D. The CDR3 totals 15 residues. In germline, CDR1 is LNHNV, CDR2 YYDKDF (reference sequence). The V end was cut by 0 bases, the J end by 9 bases, with 12 bases between. The CDR3 protein is CATSRDSRGSSPLHF. CDR3 nucleotides: TGTGCCACCAGCAGAGATAGTCGGGGAAGTTCACCCCTCCACTTT.

V and J are TRBV4-3 and TRBJ2-2; D uncertain. V lost 1 base and J 0 bases, leaving 6 bases between the germline ends. The germline V gene encodes CDR1 LGHNA and CDR2 YSLEER. This CDR3 has 15 residues. In DNA form, the CDR3 reads TGCGCCAGCAGCCAAGCGTTCGCGAACACCGGGGAGCTGTTTTTT. This sequence encodes CASSQAFANTGELFF.

This rearrangement joins TRBV18 to TRBJ2-3, with 8 nucleotides matching TRBD2. Unmatched junction bases numbered 2, after V lost 3 bases and J lost 0 bases. The germline gives CDR1 KGHSH, CDR2 LQKENI. The CDR3 is 15 amino acids. CDR3 sequence reads: CASSPGLGSTDTQYF. CDR3 nucleotide sequence: TGTGCCAGCTCACCGGGACTAGGTAGCACAGATACGCAGTATTTT. Supplemented by reference TRBV18 and TRBJ2-3, the full variable domain reads NAGVMQNPRHLVRRRGQEARLRCSPMKGHSHVYWYRQLPEEGLKFMVYLQKENIIDESGMPKERFSAEFPKEGPSILRIQQVVRGDSAAYFCASSPGLGSTDTQYFGPGTRLTVL.

V and J are TRBV18 and TRBJ1-1; D gene unclear. The CDR3 is 13 amino acids. Trimming pared 7 bases from V and 2 bases from J, leaving 11 bases between. Germline CDR1 and CDR2: KGHSH and LQKENI. The CDR3 here is CASFRTENTEAFF. The CDR3 DNA reads TGTGCCAGCTTTAGGACTGAAAACACTGAAGCTTTCTTT.

V and J are TRBV19 and TRBJ1-2; 7 positions agree with TRBD1. There are 13 residues in the CDR3. The J segment lost 7 bases and the V segment lost 6 bases, leaving 8 bases of the junction unmatched. Germline values: CDR1 LNHDA, CDR2 SQIVND (reference sequence). CDR3 DNA: TGTGCCAGTAGACAGACAGGGAGTAGTGGCTACACCTTC. Encoded protein: CASRQTGSSGYTF.

The rearrangement uses TRBV18 and TRBJ1-6; tentative D call: TRBD1 (6 bases). The length of the CDR3 is 14 residues. Between the trimmed V and J ends, which lost 3 bases and 4 bases, there was a span of 7 bases. Germline V CDR1 and CDR2: KGHSH, LQKENI. This chain's CDR3 is CASSPGQYNSPLHF. CDR3 DNA sequence: TGTGCCAGCTCACCCGGACAGTATAATTCACCCCTCCACTTT.

The chain employs TRBV27 and TRBJ1-2; TRBD1 matches at 7 bases. The ends lost 5 bases at V and 2 bases at J; junction bases unmatched: 11. CDR1 is MNHEY and CDR2 is SMNVEV in the germline V gene (reference sequence). This CDR3 is 16 amino acids long. The CDR3 DNA is TGTGCCAGCAGTCCAAGACAGGGCCCTTTAAACTATGGCTACACCTTC. Amino acid sequence: CASSPRQGPLNYGYTF.